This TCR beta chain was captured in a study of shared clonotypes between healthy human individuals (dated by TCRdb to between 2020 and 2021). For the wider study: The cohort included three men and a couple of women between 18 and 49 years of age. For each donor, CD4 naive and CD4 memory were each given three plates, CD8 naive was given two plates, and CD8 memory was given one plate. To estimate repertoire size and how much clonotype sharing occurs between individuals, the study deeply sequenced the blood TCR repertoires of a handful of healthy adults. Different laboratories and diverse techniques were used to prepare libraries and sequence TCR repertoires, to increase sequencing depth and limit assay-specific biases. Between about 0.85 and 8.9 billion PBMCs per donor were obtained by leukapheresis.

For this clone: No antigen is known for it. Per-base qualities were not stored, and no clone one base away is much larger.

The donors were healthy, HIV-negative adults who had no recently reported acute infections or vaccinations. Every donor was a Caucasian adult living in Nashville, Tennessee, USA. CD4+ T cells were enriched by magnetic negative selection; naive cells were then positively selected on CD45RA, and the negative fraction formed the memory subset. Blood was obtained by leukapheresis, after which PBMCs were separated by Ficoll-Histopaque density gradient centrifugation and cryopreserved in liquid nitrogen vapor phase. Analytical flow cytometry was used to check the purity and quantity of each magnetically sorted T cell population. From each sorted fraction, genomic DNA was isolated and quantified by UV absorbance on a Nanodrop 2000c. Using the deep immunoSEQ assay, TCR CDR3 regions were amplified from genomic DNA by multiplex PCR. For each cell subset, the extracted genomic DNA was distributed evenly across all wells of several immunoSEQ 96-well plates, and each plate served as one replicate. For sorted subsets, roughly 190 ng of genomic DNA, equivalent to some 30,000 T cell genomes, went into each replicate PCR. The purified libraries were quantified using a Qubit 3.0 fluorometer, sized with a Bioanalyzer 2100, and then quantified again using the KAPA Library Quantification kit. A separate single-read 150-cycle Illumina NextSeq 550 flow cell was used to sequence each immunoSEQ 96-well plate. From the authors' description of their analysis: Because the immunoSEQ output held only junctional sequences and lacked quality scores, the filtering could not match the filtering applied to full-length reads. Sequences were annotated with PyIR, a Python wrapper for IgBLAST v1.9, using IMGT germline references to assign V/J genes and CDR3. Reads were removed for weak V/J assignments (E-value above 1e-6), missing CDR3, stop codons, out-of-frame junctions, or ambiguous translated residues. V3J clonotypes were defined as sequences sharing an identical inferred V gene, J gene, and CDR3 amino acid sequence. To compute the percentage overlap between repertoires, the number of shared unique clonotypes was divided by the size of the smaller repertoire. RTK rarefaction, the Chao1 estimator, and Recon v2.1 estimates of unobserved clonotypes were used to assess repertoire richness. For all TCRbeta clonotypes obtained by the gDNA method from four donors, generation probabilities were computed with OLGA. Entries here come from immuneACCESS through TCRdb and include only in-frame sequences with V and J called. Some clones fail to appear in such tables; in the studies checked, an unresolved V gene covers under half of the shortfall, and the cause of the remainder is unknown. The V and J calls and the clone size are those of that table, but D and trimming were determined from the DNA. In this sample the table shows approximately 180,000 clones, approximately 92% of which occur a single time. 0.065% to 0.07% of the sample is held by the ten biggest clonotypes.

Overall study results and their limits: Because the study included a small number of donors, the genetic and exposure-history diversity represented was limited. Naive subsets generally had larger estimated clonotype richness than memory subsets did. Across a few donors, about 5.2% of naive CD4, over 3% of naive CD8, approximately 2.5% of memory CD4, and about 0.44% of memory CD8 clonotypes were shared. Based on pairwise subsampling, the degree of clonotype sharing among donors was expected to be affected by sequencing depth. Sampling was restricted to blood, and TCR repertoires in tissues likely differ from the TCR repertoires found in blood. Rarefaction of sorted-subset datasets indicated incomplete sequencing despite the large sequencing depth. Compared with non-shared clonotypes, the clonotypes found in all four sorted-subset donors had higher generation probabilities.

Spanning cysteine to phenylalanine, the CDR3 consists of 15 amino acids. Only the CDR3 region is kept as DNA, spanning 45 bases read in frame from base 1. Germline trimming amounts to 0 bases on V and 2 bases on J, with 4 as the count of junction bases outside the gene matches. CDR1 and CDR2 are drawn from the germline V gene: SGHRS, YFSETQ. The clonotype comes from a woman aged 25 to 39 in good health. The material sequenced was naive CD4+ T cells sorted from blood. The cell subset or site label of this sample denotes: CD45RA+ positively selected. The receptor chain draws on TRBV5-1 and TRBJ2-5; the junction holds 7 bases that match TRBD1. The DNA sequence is TGCGCCAGCAGCTTGGGGGGACAGAAACAAGAGACCCAGTACTTC. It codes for CASSLGGQKQETQYF.